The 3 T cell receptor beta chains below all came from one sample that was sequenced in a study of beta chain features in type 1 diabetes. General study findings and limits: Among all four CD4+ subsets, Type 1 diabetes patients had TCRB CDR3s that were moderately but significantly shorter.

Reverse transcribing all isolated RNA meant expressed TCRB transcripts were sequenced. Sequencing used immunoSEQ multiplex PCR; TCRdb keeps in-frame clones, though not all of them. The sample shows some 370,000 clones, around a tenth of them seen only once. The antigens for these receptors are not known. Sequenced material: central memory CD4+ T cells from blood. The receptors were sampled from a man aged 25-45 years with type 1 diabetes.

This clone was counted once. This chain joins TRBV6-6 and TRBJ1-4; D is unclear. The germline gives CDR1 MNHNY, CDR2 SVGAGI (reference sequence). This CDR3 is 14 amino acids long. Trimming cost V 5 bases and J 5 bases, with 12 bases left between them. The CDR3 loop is CASSPDGPNEKLFF. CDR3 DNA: TGTGCCAGCAGTCCCGACGGACCAAATGAAAAACTGTTTTTT.

CDR3 in DNA: TGCGCCAGCAGCTTGGGACAGGTCATTGGGGAACTGTTTTTT. Encoded protein: CASSLGQVIGELFF. V usage is TRBV5-1 and J usage is TRBJ1-4, with D possibly matching TRBD1 (6 bases). V lost 0 bases and J 12 bases, leaving 15 bases between the germline ends. Germline V gene sequence: CDR1 SGHRS, CDR2 YFSETQ. The CDR3 is 14 residues long.

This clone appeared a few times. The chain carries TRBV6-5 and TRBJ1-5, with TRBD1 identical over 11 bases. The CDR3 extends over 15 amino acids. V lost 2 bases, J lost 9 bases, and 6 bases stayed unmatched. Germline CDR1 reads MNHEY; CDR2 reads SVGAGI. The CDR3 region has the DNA TGTGCCAGCAGTTACACGGGACAGGGGGGGTGGCCCCAGCATTTT. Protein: CASSYTGQGGWPQHF.